The entry below describes one T cell receptor beta chain. What it binds is unknown. Profiled with immunoSEQ multiplex PCR; TCRdb holds only in-frame clones, not every one. The table records 90,000 to 120,000 clones, around 90% of them present only once. The data were obtained in a study of OX40 agonist ivuxolimab in advanced cancers. The overall study: An anti-OX40 (CD134) antibody with agonistic activity, ivuxolimab, was administered to patients.

Per germline, CDR1 MNHNY and CDR2 SVGAGI (reference sequence). There are 14 residues in the CDR3. After removal of 6 bases from V and 2 bases from J, the junction contained 4 bases not matched to a gene. Whole-study findings and limits: Low normalized T-cell clonal expansion also characterized some of the nonresponders.

This sequence originates from an adult with an advanced solid tumor such as melanoma, head and neck, liver or kidney cancer. The V and J genes are TRBV6-6 and TRBJ2-7; 10 nucleotides align to TRBD2. Sequencing was performed on CD4+ or CD8+ T cells sorted from blood, taken in a trial of the OX40 agonist ivuxolimab. The CDR3 here is CASSPLAGAYEQYF. In DNA form, the CDR3 reads TGTGCCAGCAGCCCCCTAGCGGGAGCCTACGAGCAGTACTTC.